The 17 T cell receptor beta chains given below trace back to one sample, sequenced in a study of blood T cell repertoires in COVID-19. Some clones are missing from TCRdb's copy, which holds only in-frame ones; the method was immunoSEQ multiplex PCR. The table has 130,000 to 150,000 clones, 81% seen once. The source material was peripheral blood. These receptors originate from a human donor in a cohort sampled during active COVID-19.

CDR3 in DNA: TGTGCCACCAGTGATCCATTGGGACAGGATTACTTCTCCTACAATGAGCAGTTCTTC. It yields the protein CATSDPLGQDYFSYNEQFF. This chain links TRBV24-1 with TRBJ2-1; TRBD1 aligns across 8 bases. The CDR3 is made up of 19 amino acids. The germline CDR1 and CDR2 sequences are KGHDR and SFDVKD. The J segment lost 0 bases and the V segment lost 3 bases, leaving 12 bases of the junction unmatched.

The chain links TRBV5-1 to TRBJ2-1; 9 bases fit TRBD1. Per germline, CDR1 SGHRS and CDR2 YFSETQ. J was trimmed by 5 bases and V by 0 bases; bases with no gene match: 6. This CDR3 has 16 amino acids. DNA of the CDR3: TGCGCCAGCAGCTTGGGGGGGACAGGGTATGACAATGAGCAGTTCTTC. Amino acid sequence: CASSLGGTGYDNEQFF.

The CDR3, as DNA: TGTGCCAGCAGCTTAATGCAGGCCGCCTACGAGCAGTACTTC. Amino acid sequence: CASSLMQAAYEQYF. V is TRBV7-9 and J is TRBJ2-7; D gene ambiguous. CDR1 is SEHNR, CDR2 FQNEAQ, per germline (reference sequence). This CDR3 contains 14 residues. Trimming left V 2 bases short and J 2 bases short, with 10 bases between.

V usage is TRBV15 and J usage is TRBJ2-1, with 7 positions matching TRBD2. The germline CDR1 and CDR2 sequences are LNHNV and YYDKDF (reference sequence). This CDR3 comprises 14 residues. The junction had 6 bases not matched to a gene; V was cut back by 8 bases and J by 2 bases. This CDR3 is CATQRGQTYNEQFF. CDR3 in DNA: TGTGCCACCCAGCGGGGCCAGACCTACAATGAGCAGTTCTTC.

This clone was seen a handful of times. The J gene is TRBJ2-4, the V gene TRBV7-2; 12 nucleotides align to TRBD2. CDR1 SGHTA and CDR2 FQGNSA come from the germline V gene. The CDR3 contains 17 residues. With V trimmed by 0 bases and J by 6 bases, 6 bases remained unmatched. In nucleotides, the CDR3 is TGTGCCAGCAGCTTAGCGACTAGCGGGAGTATTAGAAACATTCAGTACTTC. Translating it yields CASSLATSGSIRNIQYF.

V is TRBV6-2 or TRBV6-3 and J is TRBJ2-3; TRBD2 might be the D (5 bases). The CDR3 spans 17 residues. CDR1 and CDR2 from the germline V gene are MNHEY and SVGEGT. Trimming left V 2 bases short and J 4 bases short, with 19 bases between. This chain's CDR3 is CASSYTEEARWSDTQYF. The DNA of the CDR3 is TGTGCCAGCAGTTACACCGAGGAGGCTAGATGGTCAGATACGCAGTATTTT.

This chain uses TRBV5-6 with TRBJ2-1; tentative D call: TRBD1 (5 bases). The V gene lost 0 bases and the J gene lost 4 bases, with 8 bases spanning the gap. The CDR3 totals 14 residues. CDR1 is SGHDT, CDR2 YYEEEE, per germline. CDR3 amino acids: CASSLGQGYNEQFF. The CDR3 region has the DNA TGTGCCAGCAGCTTGGGGCAGGGATACAATGAGCAGTTCTTC.

The chain joins TRBV21-1 to TRBJ2-7; the table's D call TRBD1 went unverified against the DNA. TRBV21-1 constitutes a pseudogene. This CDR3 has 17 amino acids. CDR3 protein: CASSKVDMGPRPYEQYF. CDR3 nucleotides: TGTGCCAGCAGCAAAGTTGATATGGGGCCAAGGCCCTACGAGCAGTACTTC.

The V and J genes are TRBV7-2 and TRBJ1-5; D gene unclear. The V gene's germline CDR1 is SGHTA and CDR2 FQGNSA. The CDR3 extends over 13 amino acids. Trimming removed 11 bases from V and 4 bases from J, with 15 bases in between. DNA of the CDR3: TGTGCCGGGAGCTACACGACAAATCAGCCCCAGCATTTT. Translation: CAGSYTTNQPQHF.

This clone was observed once. The chain has TRBV15 and TRBJ2-7; 9 positions agree with TRBD2. The CDR3 covers 16 residues. With 1 base clipped from V and 2 bases from J, the junction kept 6 bases outside the gene matches. CDR1 is LNHNV and CDR2 is YYDKDF in the germline V gene (reference sequence). The CDR3 spells CATSRAIAGAAYEQYF. CDR3 in DNA: TGTGCCACCAGCAGAGCCATAGCGGGAGCTGCCTACGAGCAGTACTTC.

The chain joins TRBV4-1 to TRBJ1-2; 7 nucleotides match TRBD1. In germline, CDR1 is MGHRA, CDR2 YSYEKL. The junction had 3 bases not matched to a gene; V was cut back by 2 bases and J by 3 bases. The CDR3 has 14 residues. The CDR3, as DNA: TGCGCCAGCAGCCAACTAACAGGGGACTATGGCTACACCTTC. Its translation is CASSQLTGDYGYTF.

This clone was seen just once. The chain combines TRBV9 with TRBJ2-3, with a weak D call TRBD2 (6 bases). Germline V gives CDR1 SGDLS, CDR2 YYNGEE. CDR3 length equals 14 residues. The V end was cut by 3 bases, the J end by 1 base, with 9 bases between. DNA for the CDR3: TGTGCCAGCAGCGCCGGGACTGGCACAGATACGCAGTATTTT. Its protein is CASSAGTGTDTQYF.

This clone was observed a few times. The chain uses TRBV5-1 and TRBJ1-2, with 11 positions matching TRBD1. After removal of 4 bases from V and 8 bases from J, the junction contained 4 bases not matched to a gene. The CDR3 spans 13 residues. The germline CDR1 and CDR2 sequences are SGHRS and YFSETQ. CDR3 region: CASSPGQGEGYTF. The CDR3 DNA reads as TGCGCCAGCAGCCCGGGACAGGGGGAAGGCTACACCTTC.

J is TRBJ2-5 and V is TRBV7-2, with D perhaps TRBD2 (6 bases). Trimming cost V 4 bases and J 5 bases, with 14 bases left between them. Germline V gene data show CDR1 as SGHTA and CDR2 as FQGNSA. This CDR3 spans 14 amino acids. The CDR3 loop is CASSSGRIMETQYF. In nucleotides, the CDR3 is TGTGCCAGCAGCTCAGGGAGGATTATGGAGACCCAGTACTTC.

This sequence joins TRBV25-1 and TRBJ2-7, with 11 nucleotides matching TRBD1. Germline CDR1 reads MGHDK; CDR2 reads SYGVNS. This CDR3 region has 15 residues. The V segment lost 2 bases and the J segment 3 bases; nucleotides outside the gene matches: 3. The CDR3 spells CASSEGGQGGYEQYF. The CDR3 DNA sequence: TGTGCCAGCAGTGAAGGGGGACAGGGGGGCTACGAGCAGTACTTC.

J is TRBJ2-7 and V is TRBV4-3; TRBD2 matches 11 bases. V dropped 1 base and J dropped 0; count of bases not matched to a gene: 5. Germline CDR1 is LGHNA and CDR2 is YSLEER. The length of the CDR3 is 17 residues. The CDR3 DNA is TGCGCCAGCAGCCAAGGACTAGCGGGGTTGCTCTCCTACGAGCAGTACTTC. Protein product: CASSQGLAGLLSYEQYF.

The chain combines TRBV14 with TRBJ2-7; D unresolved. In germline, CDR1 is SGHDN, CDR2 FVKESK. This CDR3 has 13 amino acids. The ends were cut back, 0 bases at V and 4 bases at J, with 7 bases in the middle. Written as DNA, the CDR3 is TGTGCCAGCAGCCAAGACCGTCAGTACGAGCAGTACTTC. As protein: CASSQDRQYEQYF.